This T cell receptor (beta chain) was identified in a study of neoadjuvant anti-PD-1 for oral cavity cancer. This clone was picked up a small number of times. Trimming removed 3 bases from V and 3 bases from J, with 26 bases in between. In germline, CDR1 is MNHNS, CDR2 SASEGT. The CDR3 is 19 residues long. Indicated time point: after neoadjuvant nivolumab, at surgical resection. TCRdb's copy holds only in-frame clones and misses some; the assay was immunoSEQ multiplex PCR. The repertoire holds around 8,200 clones, with 55% to 75% as singletons. The starting material was PBMCs, obtained after nivolumab (anti-PD-1) treatment. The chain employs TRBV6-1 and TRBJ1-2; D not resolved. The sequence was collected from a person aged 40 to 85 with oral cavity squamous cell carcinoma. This CDR3 is CASSEGAGLPTNLHYGYTF. Written as DNA, the CDR3 is TGTGCCAGCAGTGAGGGCGCGGGGTTACCTACTAATTTGCACTATGGCTACACCTTC.